These T cell receptor beta chains were read from a single sample in a study of cytomegalovirus exposure and HLA in healthy donors. Sequenced by immunoSEQ multiplex PCR; TCRdb stores in-frame clones only, minus some. Among around 170,000 clones, roughly 76% were seen once, and the ten largest hold about 6%. The specimen was PBMCs. These TCRs come from a man between 40 and 49 years old in good health and CMV-seropositive. Each CDR3 is given with its conserved first and last residue. Each record gives: CDR3 protein, V gene, clone size. The size field is filled for only some rows; it gives once, few, many or a size class.

CDR3: CASSPRDRTYIYEQYF; V: TRBV5-8; size: .
CDR3: CASSEDPSGTQYF; V: TRBV5-1; size: once
CDR3: CASSLDGTGPNQPQHF; V: TRBV7-2; size: .
CDR3: CASSQVSPTSGANTGELFF; V: TRBV4-1; size: .
CDR3: CASSYLDRNTEAFF; V: TRBV6-5; size: .
CDR3: CASGQGNTGELFF; V: TRBV10-1; size: once
CDR3: CASSRGQGIVSEQYF; V: TRBV27; size: .
CDR3: CASSLGDRDGDQPQHF; V: TRBV5-1; size: .
CDR3: CASSEQALYTGYTF; V: TRBV19; size: .
CDR3: CASSHYANEKLFF; V: TRBV7-9; size: few
CDR3: CASSYYTRGKLFF; V: TRBV6-5; size: .
CDR3: CASSLLAGVTDTQYF; V: TRBV10-1; size: once
CDR3: CASSLTRPNIGNQPQHF; V: TRBV18; size: .
CDR3: CASSQTVLYGYTF; V: TRBV9; size: .
CDR3: CASSQVPGQSEAFF; V: TRBV4-3; size: .
CDR3: CASNSGTGGTGELFF; V: TRBV19; size: .
CDR3: CASREGGGTGELFF; V: TRBV10-1; size: .
CDR3: CASSPIQGNMELFF; V: TRBV18; size: .
CDR3: CASSYQGQKNTEAFF; V: TRBV6-6; size: .
CDR3: CASSSVYEQYF; V: TRBV28; size: once
CDR3: CASSQGQALLSEAFF; V: TRBV4-1; size: .
CDR3: CASSEVGTGIQETQYF; V: TRBV6-1; size: .
CDR3: CASSFPYDRGQPQHF; V: TRBV6-6; size: few
CDR3: CASRGTGGNTIYF; V: TRBV4-3; size: once
CDR3: CASSQVSGSYYEQYF; V: TRBV4-3; size: .
CDR3: CASSKTGNGYTF; V: TRBV6-5; size: .
CDR3: CASTPGTLKYTDTQYF; V: TRBV5-1; size: .
CDR3: CASSGGYGEKLFF; V: TRBV2; size: .
CDR3: CASSRSQGKQFF; V: TRBV6-5; size: .
CDR3: CASSRDSSYEQYF; V: TRBV2; size: .
CDR3: CASSPGDNYGYTF; V: TRBV28; size: .
CDR3: CASSPQVQRGQETQYF; V: TRBV5-1; size: once
CDR3: CASSPPQGADYEQYF; V: TRBV18; size: few
CDR3: CASSVDLGGARGETQYF; V: TRBV9; size: few
CDR3: CASSVSGTGYLYGYTF; V: TRBV6-1; size: .
CDR3: CASSPQVRHTGELFF; V: TRBV18; size: .
CDR3: CASSWDETGSSYEQYF; V: TRBV5-6; size: .
CDR3: CATSPTGTILYEQYF; V: TRBV15; size: .
CDR3: CSARLEPFQYF; V: TRBV20-1; size: .
CDR3: CASSSGQIITGNTIYF; V: TRBV5-1; size: .
CDR3: CASSPYSSSYNEQFF; V: TRBV27; size: .
CDR3: CASSPGSGANVLTF; V: TRBV28; size: .
CDR3: CASDLWGDSYNEQFF; V: TRBV2; size: .
CDR3: CASTNRDKSTDTQYF; V: TRBV2; size: .
CDR3: CASSSPLGRKDEKLFF; V: TRBV7-2; size: once
CDR3: CASSAYGETQYF; V: TRBV7-2; size: .
CDR3: CASSPSGGPLAADTQYF; V: TRBV7-3; size: .
CDR3: CATSRSGTQEYNEQFF; V: TRBV15; size: .
CDR3: CASIGGSDTQYF; V: TRBV5-1; size: .
CDR3: CASSLRQDTEAFF; V: TRBV7-9; size: .
CDR3: CASSMGLVETQYF; V: TRBV11-1; size: .
CDR3: CARSRSGTGYNEQFF; V: TRBV5-3; size: once
CDR3: CASSPNGQGSVDTQYF; V: TRBV7-2; size: once